The clone carrying this T cell receptor beta chain is judged medium-sized (0.01 to 0.1%). Its specificity is not known. Multiplex PCR with BIOMED2 TRB-A/B primer pools amplified TRB rearrangements. TCRdb processed the multiplex PCR reads anew with MiXCR; each CDR3 protein has one entry. Of 8,000 to 9,500 distinct CDR3 sequences in the sample, over 25% were seen once. TRB was amplified from about 260-540 ng of blood genomic DNA. The record originates from a study of T and B cells in COVID-19 patients. The study's findings and limits: Exclusive to the recovered cohort were a few thousand TCR clusters, about 29 of them with low generation probability. Early severe-case samples and blood from mildly ill patients during symptoms were in short supply.

Germline V gene data show CDR1 as LNHDA and CDR2 as SQIVND (reference sequence). The CDR3 covers 15 residues. V was pared by 8 bases and J by 3 bases, with 9 bases of the junction left unmatched. The clonotype was recovered from a human donor who had recovered from COVID-19. The V and J genes are TRBV19 and TRBJ2-1; 8 bases match TRBD1. Sequences were obtained from blood. The CDR3 loop is CASSLTGANYNEQFF. The DNA of the CDR3 is TGTGCCAGTTCCTTGACAGGGGCGAACTACAATGAGCAGTTCTTC.